This TCR beta chain was sequenced in a study of regulatory T cells in long-lasting Graves disease. Study-level points and caveats: New patients shared around 1,000 public clonotypes, and persistent patients shared more, with 2,741.

Sample time point: persistent/refractory GD, antithyroid drugs over 5 years with positive TRAb. Construction of the TCR library relied on RNA isolated from PBMCs. The CDR3 has 13 amino acids. The V gene's germline CDR1 is SGHNT and CDR2 YENEEA. Trimming pared 0 bases from V and 6 bases from J, leaving 8 bases between. There are many counts of this clonotype. As yet, its antigen is unknown. The authors built TCR beta libraries using iRepertoire HTBI primers and Arm-PCR of CDR3 regions. MiXCR, applied by TCRdb to the multiplex PCR reads, yields one record per CDR3 protein. The sample has about 340,000 distinct CDR3 sequences, around 20% seen once.

This rearrangement joins TRBV11-3 to TRBJ1-2; tentatively, D is TRBD1 (5 bases). This clonotype was obtained from a female donor with Graves disease. The source material was peripheral blood mononuclear cells (PBMCs), sampled when the disease was refractory, from a patient treated with antithyroid drugs. DNA for the CDR3: TGTGCCAGCAGCTTAGAACCGGGGCATGGCTACACCTTC. Translated: CASSLEPGHGYTF. The full variable domain, completed using reference TRBV11-3 and TRBJ1-2, is EAGVVQSPRYKIIEKKQPVAFWCNPISGHNTLYWYLQNLGQGPELLIRYENEEAVDDSQLPKDRFSAERLKGVDSTLKIQPAELGDSAVYLCASSLEPGHGYTFGSGTRLTVV.